The entry below gives a single T cell receptor beta chain sequence along with its context. This sample was included in a study of blood T cell repertoires in COVID-19. For the study at large: Material from acute and convalescent COVID-19 was sourced from the United States, Italy and Spain.

Profiling relied on immunoSEQ multiplex PCR, and the TCRdb table lists in-frame clones only, not all of them. The table shows around 290,000 clones, with 75% to 90% occurring only once. V lost 8 bases, J lost 3 bases, and 10 bases stayed unmatched. The CDR3 loop spans 15 amino acids. Germline V gives CDR1 MGHDK, CDR2 SYGVNS. Seattle's cohort entered during active infection and was followed longitudinally. Sequencing was performed on peripheral blood. The receptor's source is a woman aged 70-85 years with COVID-19, enrolled during active disease. This chain joins TRBV25-1 and TRBJ1-5, with 7 positions matching TRBD1. CDR3 region: CASPPGQVLNQPQHF. The CDR3 DNA reads as TGTGCCAGCCCCCCCGGACAGGTGCTCAATCAGCCCCAGCATTTT.